This section outlines one T cell receptor beta chain sequence together with its context. V lost 2 bases to trimming and J lost 10 bases, with 14 bases between them. CDR1 is MNHEY and CDR2 is SVGEGT in the germline V gene. The CDR3 length is 13 residues. The data stem from a study of blood T cell repertoires in COVID-19. Clones were sequenced by immunoSEQ multiplex PCR, and TCRdb holds only the in-frame ones, with some missing. Of 110,000 to 150,000 clones listed, 65% to 80% were seen once; the top ten hold around 13%. The receptor comes from a man older than 75 with acute or convalescent COVID-19. V and J are TRBV6-2 or TRBV6-3 and TRBJ1-1; D remains ambiguous. The sequenced sample was peripheral blood. As DNA, the CDR3 is TGTGCCAGCAGTTACCTCGTGTCGGGAAGAGCTTTCTTT. Encoded protein: CASSYLVSGRAFF.